This TCR beta chain is drawn from a study of blood T cell repertoires in COVID-19. For the study at large: COVID-19 samples collected from the United States, Italy and Spain covered acute and convalescent phases. PBMCs, B-cell-depleted T cells, or T cells provided the cDNA or gDNA that made up the material.

There are 12 residues in the CDR3. From germline, CDR1 is GTSNPN and CDR2 SVGIG (reference sequence). The V and J ends lost 0 bases and 12 bases, in that order; junction bases with no gene match: 4. Methods used by the authors: Nucleated cell number was recorded as an estimate derived from reference gene primer amplification. Libraries were prepared by immunoSEQ multiplex PCR; TCRdb keeps only in-frame clonotypes and omits some of them. Clone size and the V and J calls come from that table; the DNA yielded D and trimming. Here the sample spans 130,000 or so clones, approximately 83% being singletons.

The sequenced sample consisted of peripheral blood. The source of this sequence is a woman in her 50s who had recovered from COVID-19. The chain couples TRBV30 to TRBJ1-4, with 7 positions matching TRBD1. CDR3 sequence reads: CAWSVPRGELFF. The CDR3 DNA reads as TGTGCCTGGAGTGTACCCAGGGGGGAACTGTTTTTT.